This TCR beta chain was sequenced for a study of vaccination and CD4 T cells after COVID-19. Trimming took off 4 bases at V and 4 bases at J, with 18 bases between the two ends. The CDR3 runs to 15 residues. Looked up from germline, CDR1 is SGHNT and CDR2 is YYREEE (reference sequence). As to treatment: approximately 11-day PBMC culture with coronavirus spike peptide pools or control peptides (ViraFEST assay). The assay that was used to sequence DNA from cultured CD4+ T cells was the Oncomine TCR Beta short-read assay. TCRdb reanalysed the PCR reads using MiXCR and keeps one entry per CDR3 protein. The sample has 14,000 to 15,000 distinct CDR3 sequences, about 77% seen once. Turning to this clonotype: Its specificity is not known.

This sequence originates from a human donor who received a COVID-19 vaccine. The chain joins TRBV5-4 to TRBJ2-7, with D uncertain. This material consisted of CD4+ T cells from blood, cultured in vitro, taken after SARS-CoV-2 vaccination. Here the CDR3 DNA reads TGTGCCAGCAGCCAGCGACTGAGTACCGTGTACGAGCAGTACTTC. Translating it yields CASSQRLSTVYEQYF.